This T cell receptor beta chain was recovered during a study of blood T cell repertoires in COVID-19. Study-level information: The analysed material was cDNA or gDNA that came from T cells, B-cell-depleted T cells, or PBMCs.

Method: immunoSEQ multiplex PCR; TCRdb's copy keeps in-frame clones and lacks some. Of 210,000 or so clones listed, more than 70% are singletons. The CDR3 extends over 16 amino acids. CDR1 and CDR2 (germline): KGHDR, SFDVKD. The V and J ends lost 4 bases and 5 bases, in that order; junction bases with no gene match: 5. This clonotype was sampled from a woman aged 55-69 years with acute or convalescent COVID-19. The rearrangement joins TRBV24-1 to TRBJ1-5, with TRBD1 identical over 12 bases. Specimen: peripheral blood. CDR3 amino acids: CATSDTGTGGYQPQHF. CDR3 sequence (DNA): TGTGCCACCAGTGACACCGGGACAGGGGGCTATCAGCCCCAGCATTTT.